This TCR beta chain originates from a study of T cell responses to AZD1222 COVID-19 vaccine. Study-level information: Analysis merged second doses at about 4 or about 12 weeks. Study outcomes and limitations: Possibly, clonal diversity was underestimated; donors were largely white British and included more females. CD4 TCRs covered the whole spike, strongest at regions 160-218 and 743-854. Two doses of AZD1222 preceded a rise in Spike-specific TCR breadth and depth.

The protocol was immunoSEQ multiplex PCR, while the TCRdb copy is restricted to in-frame clones and leaves out a portion. The repertoire consists of more than 100,000 clones, with more than 80% occurring once and the leading ten covering under 4%. After removal of 5 bases from V and 2 bases from J, the junction contained 7 bases not matched to a gene. The germline CDR1 and CDR2 sequences are MNHEY and SVGAGI. This CDR3 is 15 amino acids long. Comment on this clone: Its antigen is unknown.

The clonotype originates from an adult in good health. This sequence joins TRBV6-5 and TRBJ2-3, with 7 bases lining up with TRBD2. The sequencing here drew on peripheral blood, taken on day 0 of AZD1222 vaccination. The CDR3 coding sequence is TGTGCCAGCAGTCCCTATAGCGGGTCCACAGATACGCAGTATTTT. It yields the protein CASSPYSGSTDTQYF.